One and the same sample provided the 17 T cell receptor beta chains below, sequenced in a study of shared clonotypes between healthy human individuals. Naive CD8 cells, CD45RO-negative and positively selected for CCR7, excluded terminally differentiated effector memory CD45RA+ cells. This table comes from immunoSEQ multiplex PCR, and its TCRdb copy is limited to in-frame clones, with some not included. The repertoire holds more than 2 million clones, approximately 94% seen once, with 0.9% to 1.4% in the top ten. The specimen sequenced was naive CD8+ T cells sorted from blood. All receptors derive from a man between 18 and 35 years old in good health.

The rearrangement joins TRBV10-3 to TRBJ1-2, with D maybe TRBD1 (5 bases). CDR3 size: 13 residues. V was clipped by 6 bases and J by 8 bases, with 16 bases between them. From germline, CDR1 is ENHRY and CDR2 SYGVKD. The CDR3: CAIRDRGARGYTF. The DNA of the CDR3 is TGTGCCATCAGGGATAGGGGCGCCCGAGGCTACACCTTC.

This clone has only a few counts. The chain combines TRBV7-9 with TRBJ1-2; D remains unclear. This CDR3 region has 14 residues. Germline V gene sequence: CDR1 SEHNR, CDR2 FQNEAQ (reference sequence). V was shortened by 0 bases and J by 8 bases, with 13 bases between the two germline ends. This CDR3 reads CASSLAGSGIGYTF. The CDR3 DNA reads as TGTGCCAGCAGCTTAGCAGGGTCTGGTATCGGCTACACCTTC.

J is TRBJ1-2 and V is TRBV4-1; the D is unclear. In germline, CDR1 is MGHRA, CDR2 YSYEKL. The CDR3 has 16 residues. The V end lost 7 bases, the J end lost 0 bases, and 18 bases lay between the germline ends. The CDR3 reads CASTEDWVTTNYGYTF. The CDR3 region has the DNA TGCGCCAGCACCGAAGACTGGGTTACCACTAACTATGGCTACACCTTC.

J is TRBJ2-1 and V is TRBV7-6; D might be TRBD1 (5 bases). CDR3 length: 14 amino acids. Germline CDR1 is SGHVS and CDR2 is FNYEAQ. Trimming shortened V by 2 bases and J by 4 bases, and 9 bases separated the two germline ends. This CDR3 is CASSLSRQYNEQFF. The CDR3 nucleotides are TGTGCCAGCAGCTTATCCCGACAGTACAATGAGCAGTTCTTC.

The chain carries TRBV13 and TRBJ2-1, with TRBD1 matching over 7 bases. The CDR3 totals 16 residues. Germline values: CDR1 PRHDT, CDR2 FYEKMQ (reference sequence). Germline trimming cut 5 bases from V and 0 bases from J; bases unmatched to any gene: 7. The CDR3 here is CASSHSGGSSYNEQFF. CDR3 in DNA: TGTGCCAGCAGCCACTCAGGGGGAAGCTCCTACAATGAGCAGTTCTTC.

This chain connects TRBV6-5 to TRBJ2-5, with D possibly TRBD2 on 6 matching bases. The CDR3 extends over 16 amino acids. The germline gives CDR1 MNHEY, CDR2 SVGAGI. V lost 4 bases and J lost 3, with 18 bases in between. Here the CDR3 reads CASSSSGSREKETQYF. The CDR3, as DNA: TGTGCCAGCAGTTCGTCCGGGAGTCGAGAAAAAGAGACCCAGTACTTC.

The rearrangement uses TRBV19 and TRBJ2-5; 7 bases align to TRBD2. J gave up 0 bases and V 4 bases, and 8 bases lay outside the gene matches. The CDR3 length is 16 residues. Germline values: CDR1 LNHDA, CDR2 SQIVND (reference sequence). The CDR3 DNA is TGTGCCAGTAGTAGCGGGAGAGGCAGGTACCAAGAGACCCAGTACTTC. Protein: CASSSGRGRYQETQYF.

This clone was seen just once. CDR3: CATSSGVTGELFF. The CDR3 DNA reads TGTGCCACCAGCAGCGGGGTTACCGGGGAGCTGTTTTTT. The chain carries TRBV15 and TRBJ2-2; TRBD2 might be the D (5 bases). With 3 bases removed from V and 5 bases from J, the gap between germline ends came to 7 bases. From germline, CDR1 is LNHNV and CDR2 YYDKDF (reference sequence). This CDR3 has 13 amino acids.

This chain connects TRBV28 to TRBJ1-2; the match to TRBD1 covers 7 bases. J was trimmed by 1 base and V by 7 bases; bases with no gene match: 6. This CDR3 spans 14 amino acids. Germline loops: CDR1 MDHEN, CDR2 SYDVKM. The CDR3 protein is CASNLQGINYGYTF. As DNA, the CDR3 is TGTGCCAGCAACCTACAGGGGATTAACTATGGCTACACCTTC.

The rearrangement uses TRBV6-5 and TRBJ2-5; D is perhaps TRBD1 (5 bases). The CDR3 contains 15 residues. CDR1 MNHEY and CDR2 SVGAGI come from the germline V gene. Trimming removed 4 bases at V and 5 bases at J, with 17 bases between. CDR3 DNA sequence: TGTGCCAGCAGTTCCTCGTTAGGGGCAGGGGAGACCCAGTACTTC. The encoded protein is CASSSSLGAGETQYF.

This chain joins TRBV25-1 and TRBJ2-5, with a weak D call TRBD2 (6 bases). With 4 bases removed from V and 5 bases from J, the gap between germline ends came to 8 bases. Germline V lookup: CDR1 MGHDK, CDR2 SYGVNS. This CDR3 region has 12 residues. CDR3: CASSGGGETQYF. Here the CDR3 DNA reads TGTGCCAGCAGTGGTGGAGGGGAGACCCAGTACTTC.

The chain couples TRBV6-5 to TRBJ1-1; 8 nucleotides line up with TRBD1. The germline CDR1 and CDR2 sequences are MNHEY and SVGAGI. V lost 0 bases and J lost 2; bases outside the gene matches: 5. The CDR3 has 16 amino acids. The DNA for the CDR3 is TGTGCCAGCAGTTACTCTTCGGACAGGGAAAACACTGAAGCTTTCTTT. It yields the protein CASSYSSDRENTEAFF.

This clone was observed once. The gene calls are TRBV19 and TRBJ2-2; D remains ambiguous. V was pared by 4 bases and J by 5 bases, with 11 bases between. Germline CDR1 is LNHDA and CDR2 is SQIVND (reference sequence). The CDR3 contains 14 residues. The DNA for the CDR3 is TGTGCCAGTAGTAGCCCCACCGAGACCGGGGAGCTGTTTTTT. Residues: CASSSPTETGELFF.

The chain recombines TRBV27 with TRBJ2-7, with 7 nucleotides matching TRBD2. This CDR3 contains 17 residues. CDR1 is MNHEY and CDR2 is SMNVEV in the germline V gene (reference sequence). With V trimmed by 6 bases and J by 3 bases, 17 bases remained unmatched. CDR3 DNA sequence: TGTGCCAGCAGCCGTTTGGGGGTTGGGGGGGTAAACTACGAGCAGTACTTC. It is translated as CASSRLGVGGVNYEQYF.

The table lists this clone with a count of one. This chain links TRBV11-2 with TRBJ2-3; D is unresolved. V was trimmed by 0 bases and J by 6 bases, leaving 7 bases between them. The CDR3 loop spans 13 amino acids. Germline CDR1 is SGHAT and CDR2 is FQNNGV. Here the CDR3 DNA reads TGTGCCAGCAGCTTAGAGTTGAGGGATACGCAGTATTTT. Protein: CASSLELRDTQYF.

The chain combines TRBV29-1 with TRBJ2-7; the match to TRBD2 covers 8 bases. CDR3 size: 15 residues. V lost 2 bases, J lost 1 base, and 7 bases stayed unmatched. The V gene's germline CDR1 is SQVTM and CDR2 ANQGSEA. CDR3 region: CSVELPGLGSYEQYF. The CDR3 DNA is TGCAGCGTTGAACTTCCGGGACTAGGTTCCTACGAGCAGTACTTC.

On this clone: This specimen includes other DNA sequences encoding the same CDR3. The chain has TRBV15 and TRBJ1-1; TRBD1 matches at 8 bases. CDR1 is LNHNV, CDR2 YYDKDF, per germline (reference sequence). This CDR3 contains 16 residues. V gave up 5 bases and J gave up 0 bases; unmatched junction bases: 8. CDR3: CATSRGQGLMNTEAFF. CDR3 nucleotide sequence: TGTGCCACCAGCCGAGGACAGGGCCTAATGAACACTGAAGCTTTCTTT.